This TCR beta chain was sequenced for a study of control samples from healthy donors and cancer patients. The repertoire was sequenced with immunoSEQ multiplex PCR; TCRdb's copy has only in-frame clones and lacks some. The table has about 120,000 clones, 85% to 90% seen once; the top ten hold approximately 2.3%. This clone was recorded once. CDR1 is SGHRS, CDR2 YFSETQ, per germline. The CDR3 runs 19 residues. V dropped 4 bases and J dropped 0; count of bases not matched to a gene: 15. This TCR was sampled from a woman aged 70 to 79 in good health. The J gene is TRBJ2-1, the V gene TRBV5-1; 8 bases are a match to TRBD2. Sequencing input: blood. CDR3 nucleotides: TGCGCCAGCAGCGGCCCGGGGGCGGGGGGCCCTCACTCCTACAATGAGCAGTTCTTC. Translated: CASSGPGAGGPHSYNEQFF. The full variable domain, completed using reference TRBV5-1 and TRBJ2-1, is KAGVTQTPRYLIKTRGQQVTLSCSPISGHRSVSWYQQTPGQGLQFLFEYFSETQRNKGNFPGRFSGRQFSNSRSEMNVSTLELGDSALYLCASSGPGAGGPHSYNEQFFGPGTRLTVL.